One and the same sample provided the 27 T cell receptor beta chains below, sequenced in a study of cytomegalovirus exposure and HLA in healthy donors. 60 Vbeta and 13 Jbeta primers were used in PCR. Profiled with immunoSEQ multiplex PCR; TCRdb holds only in-frame clones, not every one. The sample consists of around 160,000 clones, around 77% of them appearing once. The sample taken for sequencing was PBMCs. Source of these receptors: a woman aged 40 to 55 in good health and CMV-seropositive.

The J gene is TRBJ2-3, the V gene TRBV27; no clear D gene. This CDR3 comprises 15 residues. Trimming took off 3 bases at V and 0 bases at J, with 10 bases between the two ends. Germline CDR1 reads MNHEY; CDR2 reads SMNVEV (reference sequence). CDR3 sequence reads: CASSLRFGSTDTQYF. The CDR3 DNA is TGTGCCAGCAGTTTGCGGTTTGGCAGCACAGATACGCAGTATTTT.

V usage is TRBV18 and J usage is TRBJ2-7, with 10 bases matching TRBD1. The CDR3 totals 17 residues. Unmatched junction bases numbered 12, after V lost 1 base and J lost 6 bases. The germline CDR1 and CDR2 sequences are KGHSH and LQKENI. CDR3 loop: CASSPRAPGQGFSEQYF. The CDR3 nucleotides read TGTGCCAGCTCACCACGAGCGCCGGGACAGGGGTTCTCCGAGCAGTACTTC.

In nucleotides, the CDR3 is TGCGGTCGAGGGAGGACTAGCGGGGGGTACCAAGAGACCCAGTACTTC. This sequence encodes CGRGRTSGGYQETQYF. The chain employs TRBV29-1 and TRBJ2-5; 14 bases fit TRBD2. Germline CDR1 reads SQVTM; CDR2 reads ANQGSEA. CDR3 length: 16 amino acids.

The chain recombines TRBV7-9 with TRBJ2-2; D gene unclear. CDR3 length equals 14 residues. Germline V gene sequence: CDR1 SEHNR, CDR2 FQNEAQ (reference sequence). The V and J ends lost 3 bases and 6 bases respectively, with 11 bases between them. The CDR3 region has the DNA TGTGCCAGCAGCTTCACTCCTCGATCCGGGGAGCTGTTTTTT. Encoded protein: CASSFTPRSGELFF.

The chain has TRBV6-5 and TRBJ1-1, with 10 nucleotides matching TRBD1. The junction had 5 bases not matched to a gene; V was cut back by 5 bases and J by 5 bases. CDR1 and CDR2 (germline): MNHEY, SVGAGI. This CDR3 is 14 amino acids long. CDR3 protein: CASSRQGAYTEAFF. CDR3 bases: TGTGCCAGCAGTCGACAGGGGGCTTATACTGAAGCTTTCTTT.

The gene calls are TRBV28 and TRBJ2-1; 7 bases line up with TRBD2. CDR1 and CDR2 (germline): MDHEN, SYDVKM. With 4 bases clipped from V and 9 bases from J, the junction kept 0 bases outside the gene matches. The CDR3 is 11 residues long. Here the CDR3 DNA reads TGTGCCAGCAGTTGGGAGGGTGAGCAGTTCTTC. Translation gives CASSWEGEQFF.

The V and J genes are TRBV9 and TRBJ1-2; 7 nucleotides align to TRBD1. The CDR3 has 13 residues. CDR1 and CDR2 from the germline V gene are SGDLS and YYNGEE. V shed 0 bases, J shed 6 bases, and the junction held 2 bases outside the gene matches. CDR3 sequence reads: CASSVVGTDGYTF. CDR3 bases: TGTGCCAGCAGCGTAGTCGGGACAGATGGCTACACCTTC.

The rearrangement links TRBV6-1 to TRBJ1-3; no clear D gene. This CDR3 contains 16 residues. CDR1 and CDR2 from the germline V gene are MNHNS and SASEGT. V was clipped by 0 bases and J by 0 bases, with 9 bases between them. CDR3 sequence: CASSEALVSSGNTIYF. The CDR3 DNA reads as TGTGCCAGCAGTGAAGCGTTAGTGAGCTCTGGAAACACCATATATTTT.

This clone turned up a few times. Within the sample, other DNA sequences also encode this same CDR3. The chain couples TRBV7-9 to TRBJ2-7, with no clear D. The CDR3 has 12 amino acids. Looked up from germline, CDR1 is SEHNR and CDR2 is FQNEAQ (reference sequence). Trimming stripped 4 bases from V and 1 base from J, with 5 bases between. The CDR3 here is CASSSSSYEQYF. Written as DNA, the CDR3 is TGTGCCAGCAGCTCCAGTTCCTACGAGCAGTACTTC. Using reference TRBV7-9 and TRBJ2-7 for the parts outside the CDR3, the full variable domain is DTGVSQNPRHKITKRGQNVTFRCDPISEHNRLYWYRQTLGQGPEFLTYFQNEAQLEKSRLLSDRFSAERPKGSFSTLEIQRTEQGDSAMYLCASSSSSYEQYFGPGTRLTVT.

This chain links TRBV4-2 with TRBJ2-1; D may be TRBD2 (6 bases). V was trimmed by 1 base and J by 13 bases, leaving 14 bases between them. This CDR3 spans 13 amino acids. Germline CDR1 is LGHNA and CDR2 is YNFKEQ. CDR3 sequence: CASSQVRGALQFF. The DNA for the CDR3 is TGTGCCAGCAGCCAAGTGCGGGGAGCTCTCCAGTTCTTC.

The gene calls are TRBV5-1 and TRBJ2-5; TRBD2 matches 9 bases. The J segment lost 5 bases and the V segment lost 1 base, leaving 6 bases of the junction unmatched. The CDR3 contains 15 residues. Germline CDR1 is SGHRS and CDR2 is YFSETQ. Written as DNA, the CDR3 is TGCGCCAGCAGCTTGCTAGCGGGGCGTGCGGAGACCCAGTACTTC. Amino acid sequence: CASSLLAGRAETQYF.

The chain links TRBV30 to TRBJ1-2; D possibly corresponds to TRBD1 (6 bases). V gave up 4 bases and J gave up 11 bases, with 14 bases separating them. This CDR3 has 11 residues. Germline-derived CDR1 and CDR2 are GTSNPN and SVGIG (reference sequence). CDR3 sequence: CAWTGGSSYTF. The CDR3 coding sequence is TGTGCCTGGACTGGGGGCTCTTCATACACCTTC.

The chain joins TRBV30 to TRBJ1-6; 7 bases fit TRBD1. Germline CDR1 GTSNPN, CDR2 SVGIG (reference sequence). The CDR3 has 15 residues. V lost 3 bases, J lost 7 bases, and 9 bases stayed unmatched. CDR3 sequence reads: CAWSWTGLTNSPLHF. The CDR3 DNA is TGTGCCTGGAGCTGGACAGGACTAACAAATTCACCCCTCCACTTT.

This chain uses TRBV4-1 with TRBJ2-7; 11 positions match TRBD1. The CDR3 spans 16 residues. CDR1 is MGHRA, CDR2 YSYEKL, per germline. Trimming took 0 bases from V and 4 from J; bases not matched to a gene: 5. The chain's CDR3 is CASSQDTGTGGYEQYF. The DNA of the CDR3 is TGCGCCAGCAGCCAAGATACAGGGACAGGGGGATACGAGCAGTACTTC.

The genes are TRBV2 and TRBJ1-2; a possible D gene is TRBD1 (6 bases). Germline V CDR1 and CDR2: SNHLY, FYNNEI. V was trimmed by 5 bases and J by 5 bases, leaving 9 bases between them. The length of the CDR3 is 12 residues. Here the CDR3 reads CASSRTGYGYTF. The CDR3 DNA follows: TGTGCCAGCAGTCGAACAGGGTATGGCTACACCTTC.

The sample holds one count of this clone. The chain recombines TRBV9 with TRBJ1-1; tentatively, D is TRBD1 (5 bases). CDR3 length equals 16 residues. The germline V gene encodes CDR1 SGDLS and CDR2 YYNGEE. V was clipped by 3 bases and J by 0 bases, with 15 bases between them. The CDR3 region has the DNA TGTGCCAGCAGCGCCGGACAAACGATTTTGAACACTGAAGCTTTCTTT. Translating it yields CASSAGQTILNTEAFF.

The chain combines TRBV6-6 with TRBJ2-7, with D possibly being TRBD1 (6 bases). Germline V gene lookup returns CDR1 MNHNY and CDR2 SVGAGI (reference sequence). The CDR3 spans 12 residues. V was shortened by 10 bases and J by 0 bases, with 10 bases between the two germline ends. The CDR3 is CAIGQYSYEQYF. In DNA form, the CDR3 reads TGTGCCATCGGACAGTACTCCTACGAGCAGTACTTC.

The rearrangement links TRBV27 to TRBJ1-5; 7 positions match TRBD1. V lost 6 bases to trimming and J lost 3 bases; unmatched junction nucleotides: 5. The CDR3 is 14 amino acids. Germline V lookup: CDR1 MNHEY, CDR2 SMNVEV (reference sequence). The CDR3, as DNA: TGTGCCAGCAGAGAACAGGGGTCCAATCAGCCCCAGCATTTT. Translating it yields CASREQGSNQPQHF.

The V and J genes are TRBV7-3 and TRBJ1-5; 8 positions agree with TRBD1. Per the germline V gene, CDR1 is SGHTA and CDR2 is FQGTGA. This CDR3 region has 15 residues. The ends lost 5 bases at V and 9 bases at J; junction bases unmatched: 12. CDR3 region: CASSLDRAPSSPQHF. Written as DNA, the CDR3 is TGTGCCAGCAGCCTGGACAGGGCCCCGTCTTCGCCCCAGCATTTT.

The rearrangement links TRBV30 to TRBJ2-3, with TRBD1 matching over 9 bases. The V and J ends lost 5 bases and 3 bases, in that order; junction bases with no gene match: 9. CDR3 length equals 15 residues. Germline loops: CDR1 GTSNPN, CDR2 SVGIG (reference sequence). CDR3 nucleotide sequence: TGTGCCTGGGTTTGGGGGGACAGGGATACAGATACGCAGTATTTT. Its protein product is CAWVWGDRDTDTQYF.

The chain uses TRBV28 and TRBJ1-6, with no clear D. The V end lost 2 bases, the J end lost 4 bases, and 12 bases lay between the germline ends. Germline CDR1 reads MDHEN; CDR2 reads SYDVKM. The CDR3 loop spans 16 amino acids. The CDR3 is CASSLEERWYNSPLHF. DNA of the CDR3: TGTGCCAGCAGTTTAGAGGAACGGTGGTATAATTCACCCCTCCACTTT.

The chain carries TRBV5-1 and TRBJ2-5; D remains ambiguous. The germline V and J ends were trimmed by 0 bases and 0 bases, with 6 bases remaining between them. CDR1 is SGHRS and CDR2 is YFSETQ in the germline V gene. This CDR3 spans 14 amino acids. The CDR3 protein is CASSLEANQETQYF. The DNA of the CDR3 is TGCGCCAGCAGCTTGGAAGCAAACCAAGAGACCCAGTACTTC.

The rearrangement joins TRBV18 to TRBJ1-6; D call uncertain. This CDR3 region has 17 residues. The germline CDR1 and CDR2 sequences are KGHSH and LQKENI. Trimming cost V 2 bases and J 6 bases, with 17 bases left between them. The CDR3 nucleotides read TGTGCCAGCTCACCATTCAGGATCGGCTGGGCTAATTCACCCCTCCACTTT. This sequence encodes CASSPFRIGWANSPLHF.

This clone has only one observation. V gene TRBV6-5 combines with J gene TRBJ2-2, with D perhaps matching TRBD1 (6 bases). The CDR3 spans 14 residues. V shed 6 bases and J shed 4 bases, with 12 bases lying between them. CDR1 is MNHEY and CDR2 is SVGAGI in the germline V gene. The CDR3 region is CASRPVGGTGELFF. The CDR3 DNA reads as TGTGCCAGCAGACCTGTAGGGGGCACCGGGGAGCTGTTTTTT.

The chain recombines TRBV5-1 with TRBJ2-7, with D possibly TRBD1 on 5 matching bases. The CDR3 is made up of 15 amino acids. The germline CDR1 and CDR2 sequences are SGHRS and YFSETQ. V was shortened by 0 bases and J by 5 bases, with 15 bases between the two germline ends. CDR3 sequence (DNA): TGCGCCAGCAGCTTGGAGCCCAGGGTTACCCACGAGCAGTACTTC. As protein: CASSLEPRVTHEQYF. The full variable domain, rest sourced from reference TRBV5-1 and TRBJ2-7, is KAGVTQTPRYLIKTRGQQVTLSCSPISGHRSVSWYQQTPGQGLQFLFEYFSETQRNKGNFPGRFSGRQFSNSRSEMNVSTLELGDSALYLCASSLEPRVTHEQYFGPGTRLTVT.

The count of this clone is one. This rearrangement joins TRBV18 to TRBJ1-2; D not certain. From germline, CDR1 is KGHSH and CDR2 LQKENI. Trimming removed 4 bases at V and 8 bases at J, with 20 bases between. CDR3 length: 15 amino acids. The CDR3 protein is CASSQVPGLSGGYTF. The CDR3 bases are TGTGCCAGCTCACAGGTCCCAGGCTTATCGGGAGGCTACACCTTC.

The rearrangement uses TRBV15 and TRBJ1-1; a weak D match, TRBD1 (6 bases). Germline V lookup: CDR1 LNHNV, CDR2 YYDKDF (reference sequence). Trimming removed 3 bases from V and 5 bases from J, with 16 bases in between. The CDR3 runs to 15 residues. The chain's CDR3 is CATSSEEGGRTEAFF. The CDR3 nucleotides are TGTGCCACCAGCAGTGAAGAGGGGGGGAGAACTGAAGCTTTCTTT.